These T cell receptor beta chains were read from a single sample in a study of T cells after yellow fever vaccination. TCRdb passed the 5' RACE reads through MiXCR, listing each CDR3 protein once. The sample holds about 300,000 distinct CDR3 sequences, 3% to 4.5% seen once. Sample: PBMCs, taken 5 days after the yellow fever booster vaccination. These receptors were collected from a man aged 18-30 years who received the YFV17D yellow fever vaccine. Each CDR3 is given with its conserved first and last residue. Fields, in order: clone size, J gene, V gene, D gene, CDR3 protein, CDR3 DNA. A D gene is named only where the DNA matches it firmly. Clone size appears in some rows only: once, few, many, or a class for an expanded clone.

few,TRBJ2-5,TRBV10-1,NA,CASSESHTAGETQYF,TGCGCCAGCAGTGAGTCCCACACCGCGGGGGAGACCCAGTACTTC
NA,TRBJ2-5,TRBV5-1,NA,CASRPFGGLETQYF,TGCGCCAGCAGGCCGTTTGGGGGGTTAGAGACCCAGTACTTC
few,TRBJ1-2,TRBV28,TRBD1,CASSGGPGGHYGYTF,TGTGCCAGCAGTGGGGGGCCAGGGGGGCACTATGGCTACACCTTC
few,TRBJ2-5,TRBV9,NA,CASSPGGVLKGTQYF,TGTGCCAGCAGCCCCGGCGGGGTTCTCAAAGGGACCCAGTACTTC
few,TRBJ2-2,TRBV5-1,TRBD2,CASSSRTSGPITGELFF,TGCGCCAGCAGCTCCCGCACTAGCGGGCCTATTACCGGGGAGCTGTTTTTT
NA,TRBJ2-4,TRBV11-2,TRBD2,CASSLRTSGGTAKNIQYF,TGTGCCAGCAGCTTGAGGACTAGCGGGGGGACAGCCAAAAACATTCAGTACTTC
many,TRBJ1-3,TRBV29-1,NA,CSVENSSGNTIYF,TGCAGCGTTGAGAACAGCTCTGGAAACACCATATATTTT
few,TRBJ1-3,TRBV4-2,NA,CASSQGHSSGNTIYF,TGTGCCAGCAGCCAAGGTCACAGCTCTGGAAACACCATATATTTT
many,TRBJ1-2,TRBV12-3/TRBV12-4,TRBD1,CASSPGTGTLFTF,TGTGCCAGCAGCCCGGGGACAGGGACCCTATTCACCTTC
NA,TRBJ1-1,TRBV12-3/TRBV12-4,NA,CASSLQGTSTEAFF,TGTGCCAGCAGTTTACAGGGAACATCCACTGAAGCTTTCTTT
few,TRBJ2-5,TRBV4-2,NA,CASSPEAALGETQYF,TGTGCCAGCAGCCCCGAAGCCGCCTTGGGGGAGACCCAGTACTTC
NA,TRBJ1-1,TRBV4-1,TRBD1,CASSQGWDRSSIDAAFF,TGCGCCAGCAGCCAAGGTTGGGACAGGTCATCTATAGATGCAGCTTTCTTT
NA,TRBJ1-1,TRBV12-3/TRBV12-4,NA,CASSSGGGWTEAFF,TGTGCCAGCAGTTCCGGGGGAGGATGGACTGAAGCTTTCTTT
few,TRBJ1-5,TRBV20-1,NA,CSARSGAEIQPQHF,TGCAGTGCTAGAAGTGGTGCGGAGATCCAGCCCCAGCATTTT
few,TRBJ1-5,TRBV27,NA,CASSLKGFGQPQHF,TGTGCCAGCAGTTTAAAAGGGTTCGGGCAGCCCCAGCATTTT
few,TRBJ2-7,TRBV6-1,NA,CASSLEAYSLYEQYF,TGTGCCAGCAGCCTTGAGGCCTACTCTCTCTACGAGCAGTACTTC
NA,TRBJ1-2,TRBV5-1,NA,CASNEGRHGYTF,TGCGCCAGCAATGAAGGGCGCCATGGCTACACCTTC
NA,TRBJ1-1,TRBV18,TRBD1,CASSPTGGINTEAFF,TGTGCCAGCTCACCGACAGGGGGGATTAACACTGAAGCTTTCTTT
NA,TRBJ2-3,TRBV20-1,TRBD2,CSATVTSGGSTDTQYF,TGCAGTGCTACTGTGACTAGCGGGGGGAGCACAGATACGCAGTATTTT
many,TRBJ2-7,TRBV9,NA,CASSVAAVSSYEQYF,TGTGCCAGCAGCGTAGCGGCAGTCAGCTCCTACGAGCAGTACTTC
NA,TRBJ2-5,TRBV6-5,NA,CASKTPGETQYF,TGTGCCAGCAAGACGCCTGGAGAGACCCAGTACTTC
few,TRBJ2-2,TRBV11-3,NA,CASSFSQVSTGELFF,TGTGCCAGCAGCTTCTCGCAGGTGTCCACCGGGGAGCTGTTTTTT
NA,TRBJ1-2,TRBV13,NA,CASGQGNYGYTF,TGTGCCAGCGGGCAGGGGAACTATGGCTACACCTTC
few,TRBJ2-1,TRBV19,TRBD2,CASSIVPSLAGGNEQFF,TGTGCCAGTAGTATAGTCCCCTCACTAGCGGGGGGCAATGAGCAGTTCTTC
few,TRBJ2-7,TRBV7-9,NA,CASSFSTYEQYF,TGTGCCAGCAGCTTTTCTACCTACGAGCAGTACTTC
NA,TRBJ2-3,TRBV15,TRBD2,CATSGGWTSGDDTDTQYF,TGTGCCACCAGCGGGGGCTGGACTAGCGGGGATGACACAGATACGCAGTATTTT
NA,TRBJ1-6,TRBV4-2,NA,CASSLGNPVYNSPLHF,TGTGCCAGCAGCCTAGGGAATCCGGTTTATAATTCACCCCTCCACTTT
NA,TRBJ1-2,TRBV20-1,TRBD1,CSARPRDSSYTF,TGCAGTGCTAGACCCCGGGACAGCAGCTACACCTTC
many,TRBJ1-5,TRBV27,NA,CASSPLQGIGQPQHF,TGTGCCAGCTCCCCACTACAGGGTATTGGTCAGCCCCAGCATTTT
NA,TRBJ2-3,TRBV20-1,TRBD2,CSASTSGVTDTQYF,TGCAGTGCTTCGACTAGCGGGGTCACAGATACGCAGTATTTT
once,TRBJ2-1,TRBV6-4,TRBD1,CASSDSVWGQGEQFF,TGTGCCAGCAGTGACTCTGTTTGGGGACAGGGTGAGCAGTTCTTC
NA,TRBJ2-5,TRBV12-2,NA,CASRLSETQYF,TGTGCAAGTCGCTTGAGTGAGACCCAGTACTTC
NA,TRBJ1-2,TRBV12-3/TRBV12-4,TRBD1,CASGDRIANYGYTF,TGTGCCAGCGGGGACAGGATAGCTAACTATGGCTACACCTTC
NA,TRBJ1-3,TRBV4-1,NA,CASSQGSGNTIYF,TGCGCCAGCAGCCAAGGCTCTGGAAACACCATATATTTT
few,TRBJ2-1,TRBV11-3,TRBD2,CASSLGVREVLHEQFF,TGTGCCAGCAGCTTAGGGGTCCGGGAGGTGTTGCATGAGCAGTTCTTC